Listed below are T cell receptor beta chains from one sample, sequenced in a study of post-analysis software for immune sequencing data. TCRdb used MiXCR to reprocess the PCR reads, holding one entry per CDR3 protein. Altogether hundreds of thousands of distinct CDR3 sequences are present, under 70% being singletons, with the ten largest covering under 6%. Sequenced sample: blood. The receptors here all came from a girl aged 10 to 17 with multiple sclerosis. CDR3s include the opening cysteine and the closing phenylalanine or tryptophan. A D gene is named only where the DNA matches it firmly. Clone size, where shown, is once, few, many, or a class for clones that have expanded.

V: TRBV29-1; J: TRBJ2-7; size: .; D: .; DNA: TGCAGCGTTGGTGGGGAAACCTACGAGCAGTACTTC; CDR3: CSVGGETYEQYF
V: TRBV7-9; J: TRBJ1-2; size: .; D: TRBD1; DNA: TGTGCCAGCAGCTTGGGGACAGGGAGTTCTGGCTACACCTTC; CDR3: CASSLGTGSSGYTF
V: TRBV9; J: TRBJ1-5; size: .; D: TRBD1; DNA: TGTGCCAGCAGCGTGGGACAGGGACATAATCAGCCCCAGCATTTT; CDR3: CASSVGQGHNQPQHF
V: TRBV5-1; J: TRBJ2-7; size: .; D: TRBD1; DNA: TGCGCCAGCAGCGTAGGACGCCCTAGACAGGGCTACGAGCAGTACTTC; CDR3: CASSVGRPRQGYEQYF
V: TRBV28; J: TRBJ1-5; size: .; D: .; DNA: TGTGCCAGCATGGGGAGCAATCAGCCCCAGCATTTT; CDR3: CASMGSNQPQHF
V: TRBV6-6; J: TRBJ2-1; size: few; D: .; DNA: TGTGCCAGCAGTTCTTGGGGCTACAATGAGCAGTTCTTC; CDR3: CASSSWGYNEQFF
V: TRBV6-5; J: TRBJ2-1; size: few; D: .; DNA: TGTGCCAGCAGTCACGACCTAGGGGAGCAGTTCTTC; CDR3: CASSHDLGEQFF
V: TRBV11-2; J: TRBJ2-6; size: few; D: .; DNA: TGTGCCAGCAGCTACGTCCTGACAGGCGTGATCTCTGGGGCCAACGTCCTGACTTTC; CDR3: CASSYVLTGVISGANVLTF
V: TRBV6-5; J: TRBJ2-3; size: .; D: .; DNA: TGTGCCAGCAGTTACTCGGGAAGTCACGTATCAGATACGCAGTATTTT; CDR3: CASSYSGSHVSDTQYF
V: TRBV7-9; J: TRBJ2-4; size: .; D: .; DNA: TGTGCCAGCAGCTTAGCGGTAGTACAGTTTGCCAAAAACATTCAGTACTTC; CDR3: CASSLAVVQFAKNIQYF
V: TRBV20-1; J: TRBJ2-7; size: few; D: TRBD2; DNA: TGCAGTGCTAATGGGGGGGTCTCCTACGAGCAGTACTTC; CDR3: CSANGGVSYEQYF
V: TRBV5-1; J: TRBJ2-5; size: .; D: TRBD2; DNA: TGCGCCAGCAGCGACGGACTAGACGGGGAGACCCAGTACTTC; CDR3: CASSDGLDGETQYF